The 29 T cell receptor beta chains below were found in one sample sequenced in a study of T-cell reconstitution after alpha-beta-depleted transplantation in children. Preparation of the TCRbeta library used unique molecular identifiers. TCRdb re-called the PCR reads through MiXCR, storing one row per CDR3 protein. The data hold 450,000 to 600,000 distinct CDR3 sequences, with under 12% observed a single time. This material consisted of PBMCs, taken before TCRalphabeta/CD19-depleted stem cell transplant. The source of these receptors is a child under 10 years old with inherited bone marrow failure, due to receive a stem cell transplant.

CDR3 DNA: TGCAGTGCTAGATATCCAGACTTGGGACTGTTGGATACGCAGTATTTT. This gives the protein CSARYPDLGLLDTQYF. The rearrangement uses TRBV20-1 and TRBJ2-3, with a weak D call TRBD2 (6 bases). V shed 2 bases and J shed 6 bases, with 21 bases lying between them. The V gene's germline CDR1 is DFQATT and CDR2 SNEGSKA (reference sequence). This CDR3 has 16 amino acids.

Only a few counts were recorded for this clonotype. The rearrangement links TRBV19 to TRBJ2-1, with 7 nucleotides matching TRBD2. CDR3 length: 13 amino acids. The germline CDR1 and CDR2 sequences are LNHDA and SQIVND (reference sequence). Losses at the gene ends were 3 bases for V and 4 bases for J; bases not matched to a gene: 0. The CDR3 coding sequence is TGTGCCAGTAGTATGGGGGGGTACAATGAGCAGTTCTTC. Encoded protein: CASSMGGYNEQFF.

This clonotype was counted a few times. This chain uses TRBV29-1 with TRBJ2-5, with D unresolved. The CDR3 has 14 amino acids. The germline V gene encodes CDR1 SQVTM and CDR2 ANQGSEA. The ends were cut back, 4 bases at V and 1 base at J, with 13 bases in the middle. The CDR3 spells CSVALKLRQETQYF. In DNA form, the CDR3 reads TGCAGCGTTGCTCTGAAGTTGCGCCAAGAGACCCAGTACTTC.

Worth noting for this clonotype: The junction departs from germline at one end; a sequencing error may be responsible. The J gene is TRBJ2-7, the V gene TRBV12-3 or TRBV12-4; TRBD2 matches 9 bases. The CDR3 has 14 residues. This chain's CDR3 is CASSVAGVRYEQYF. Here the CDR3 DNA reads TGTGCCAGCAGTGTAGCGGGAGTGAGGTACGAGCAGTACTTC.

The gene calls are TRBV7-9 and TRBJ2-7, with D possibly TRBD2 on 6 matching bases. V lost 5 bases and J lost 0, with 14 bases in between. The V gene's germline CDR1 is SEHNR and CDR2 FQNEAQ (reference sequence). The CDR3 runs to 15 residues. The CDR3: CASSRGGVASYEQYF. The CDR3 DNA is TGTGCCAGCAGCCGAGGCGGGGTAGCCTCCTACGAGCAGTACTTC.

This clonotype was counted at least ten times. The J gene is TRBJ2-3, the V gene TRBV6-2 or TRBV6-3; no clear D. Germline CDR1 MNHEY, CDR2 SVGEGT. This CDR3 comprises 13 residues. V was pared by 5 bases and J by 6 bases, with 12 bases between. DNA for the CDR3: TGTGCCAGCAGTAGGGTGAGATTGGATACGCAGTATTTT. Amino acid sequence: CASSRVRLDTQYF.

The CDR3 coding sequence is TGCGCCAGCAGCCAAGACGCGGGCGCCTACGAGCAGTACTTC. Translation: CASSQDAGAYEQYF. The chain carries TRBV4-1 and TRBJ2-7; maybe TRBD2 (5 bases). The CDR3 has 14 residues. V lost 0 bases and J 2 bases, leaving 8 bases between the germline ends. CDR1 is MGHRA and CDR2 is YSYEKL in the germline V gene.

This clonotype was seen repeatedly, ten times or more. The chain joins TRBV7-2 to TRBJ2-4; D might be TRBD2 (6 bases). The CDR3 runs 15 residues. Trimming took 5 bases from V and 0 from J, leaving 11 bases between them. Germline V gene sequence: CDR1 SGHTA, CDR2 FQGNSA. The CDR3 region has the DNA TGTGCCAGCAGCGCGGGACCAGCAGCCAAAAACATTCAGTACTTC. It encodes CASSAGPAAKNIQYF.

There are many counts of this clonotype. J is TRBJ2-7 and V is TRBV7-9, with TRBD1 matching over 7 bases. The CDR3 consists of 16 residues. Per germline, CDR1 SEHNR and CDR2 FQNEAQ (reference sequence). J lost 4 bases, V lost 4 bases, and 13 bases had no gene match. CDR3 sequence (DNA): TGTGCCAGCAGCTCGAATAGACAGGGCACGGATTACGAGCAGTACTTC. Residues: CASSSNRQGTDYEQYF.

V gene TRBV27 combines with J gene TRBJ2-3, with 12 bases that match TRBD2. CDR3 length equals 19 residues. Germline CDR1 is MNHEY and CDR2 is SMNVEV (reference sequence). With 1 base clipped from V and 3 bases from J, the junction kept 11 bases outside the gene matches. CDR3: CASSLWGFSSGRGTDTQYF. For the CDR3, the DNA is TGTGCCAGCAGTTTATGGGGTTTCTCTAGCGGGAGGGGGACAGATACGCAGTATTTT.

This clonotype was seen a few times. This chain links TRBV6-1 with TRBJ2-3, with 7 positions matching TRBD1. The CDR3 has 13 residues. The V segment lost 7 bases and the J segment 4 bases; nucleotides outside the gene matches: 5. Per the germline V gene, CDR1 is MNHNS and CDR2 is SASEGT. The CDR3 reads CASKGGGADTQYF. DNA of the CDR3: TGTGCCAGCAAAGGGGGCGGAGCAGATACGCAGTATTTT.

In DNA, the CDR3 is TGCGCCAGCTCAGACGGGTTGTCAGAGACCCAGTACTTC. Encoded protein: CASSDGLSETQYF. J is TRBJ2-5 and V is TRBV5-1; no clear D. V was cut by 7 bases and J by 4 bases, with 14 bases left in between. Germline V gene sequence: CDR1 SGHRS, CDR2 YFSETQ. This CDR3 comprises 13 residues.

The chain employs TRBV6-2 or TRBV6-3 and TRBJ2-7; TRBD2 might be the D (6 bases). The CDR3 runs to 15 residues. Germline V CDR1 and CDR2: MNHEY, SVGEGT. V lost 2 bases and J lost 0, with 11 bases in between. The CDR3 loop is CASSYRGSPSYEQYF. The CDR3 DNA sequence: TGTGCCAGCAGTTACCGGGGGTCCCCCTCCTACGAGCAGTACTTC.

In its sample, this clonotype was seen many times. The rearrangement joins TRBV29-1 to TRBJ1-2, with D unclear. Trimming took 4 bases from V and 8 from J, leaving 14 bases between them. The CDR3 covers 12 residues. Per the germline V gene, CDR1 is SQVTM and CDR2 is ANQGSEA. CDR3 in amino acids: CSVAFGGLGYTF. The CDR3 DNA is TGCAGCGTTGCCTTCGGTGGTCTGGGCTACACCTTC.

There are many counts of this clonotype. J is TRBJ2-2 and V is TRBV20-1; the match to TRBD2 covers 7 bases. The germline V gene encodes CDR1 DFQATT and CDR2 SNEGSKA (reference sequence). The trim removed 0 bases at V and 7 bases at J, leaving 5 bases unmatched. There are 14 residues in the CDR3. The chain's CDR3 is CSARDRRGGGELFF. DNA for the CDR3: TGCAGTGCTAGAGATCGTCGCGGGGGCGGGGAGCTGTTTTTT.

The V and J genes are TRBV2 and TRBJ2-2; 7 nucleotides align to TRBD2. Per the germline V gene, CDR1 is SNHLY and CDR2 is FYNNEI. The CDR3 consists of 14 residues. V dropped 4 bases and J dropped 6; count of bases not matched to a gene: 5. The CDR3: CASSGAGRAGELFF. DNA for the CDR3: TGTGCCAGCAGTGGAGCGGGAAGGGCCGGGGAGCTGTTTTTT.

This chain links TRBV20-1 with TRBJ2-1; 12 bases line up with TRBD2. Germline lookup yields CDR1 DFQATT and CDR2 SNEGSKA (reference sequence). The V gene end was trimmed by 6 bases and the J gene end by 3 bases; junction bases not matched to a gene: 9. The CDR3 has 16 amino acids. CDR3 sequence: CSAHLRTSGNYNEQFF. CDR3 DNA: TGCAGTGCCCACCTCAGGACTAGCGGGAACTACAATGAGCAGTTCTTC.

The chain uses TRBV12-3 or TRBV12-4 and TRBJ1-5, with TRBD1 identical over 7 bases. J was trimmed by 5 bases and V by 4 bases; bases with no gene match: 2. The CDR3 loop spans 13 amino acids. CDR3 DNA: TGTGCCAGCAGTTCCCAGGGGGATCAGCCCCAGCATTTT. Translated: CASSSQGDQPQHF.

This clonotype has just a few counts. This may arise from a read error, as a much more abundant clone is one base away. The chain uses TRBV20-1 and TRBJ2-1, with a possible D match to TRBD2 (5 bases). This CDR3 is built from 17 residues. Per germline, CDR1 DFQATT and CDR2 SNEGSKA (reference sequence). Trimming removed 0 bases at V and 7 bases at J, with 22 bases between. CDR3 in amino acids: CSARDRLGLVGENEQFF. The CDR3 DNA follows: TGCAGTGCTAGAGATAGGCTGGGGTTAGTGGGAGAGAATGAGCAGTTCTTC.

This clonotype was picked up many times. The chain has TRBV20-1 and TRBJ2-3, with D uncertain. The V gene lost 5 bases and the J gene lost 0 bases, with 9 bases spanning the gap. There are 13 residues in the CDR3. Germline V gene lookup returns CDR1 DFQATT and CDR2 SNEGSKA (reference sequence). The CDR3 coding sequence is TGCAGTGCTTCGATGACTAGCACAGATACGCAGTATTTT. It is translated as CSASMTSTDTQYF.

This clonotype was seen repeatedly, ten times or more. This chain connects TRBV7-9 to TRBJ2-7, with 7 nucleotides matching TRBD1. This CDR3 region has 13 residues. J was trimmed by 0 bases and V by 8 bases; bases with no gene match: 4. The germline V gene encodes CDR1 SEHNR and CDR2 FQNEAQ (reference sequence). CDR3 nucleotides: TGTGCCAGCTTTGGGGACAGCTCCTACGAGCAGTACTTC. Residues: CASFGDSSYEQYF.

In this sample, this clonotype turned up many times. The chain couples TRBV10-3 to TRBJ2-5; perhaps TRBD2 as D (5 bases). Per the germline V gene, CDR1 is ENHRY and CDR2 is SYGVKD. V was shortened by 10 bases and J by 3 bases, with 12 bases between the two germline ends. This CDR3 contains 12 residues. The CDR3 nucleotides read TGTGCCACCGCTCGGGGAGAAGAGACCCAGTACTTC. Translating gives CATARGEETQYF.

Ten or more counts support this clonotype. The chain carries TRBV5-1 and TRBJ2-7; 7 bases line up with TRBD1. The V gene's germline CDR1 is SGHRS and CDR2 YFSETQ. CDR3 length: 15 residues. The junction had 10 bases not matched to a gene; V was cut back by 4 bases and J by 3 bases. The CDR3 DNA sequence: TGCGCCAGCAGCCCGGAGACAGGGTTGGACTACGAGCAGTACTTC. Its translation: CASSPETGLDYEQYF.

Turning to this clonotype: This clone may be a read error of a much larger clone one base away. This rearrangement joins TRBV28 to TRBJ2-5, with D unclear. V gave up 6 bases and J gave up 5 bases, with 13 bases separating them. The CDR3 has 13 amino acids. Germline V gene data show CDR1 as MDHEN and CDR2 as SYDVKM. The CDR3 loop reads CASRRVRRETQYF. As DNA, the CDR3 is TGTGCCAGCAGGAGAGTGCGAAGGGAGACCCAGTACTTC. The variable domain in full, completed from reference TRBV28 and TRBJ2-5, reads DVKVTQSSRYLVKRTGEKVFLECVQDMDHENMFWYRQDPGLGLRLIYFSYDVKMKEKGDIPEGYSVSREKKERFSLILESASTNQTSMYLCASRRVRRETQYFGPGTRLLVL.

On this clonotype itself: A much larger clone differs by one base, so this may be a read error. This chain connects TRBV19 to TRBJ2-5, with TRBD2 as a possible D gene (5 bases). The V gene lost 6 bases and the J gene lost 10 bases, with 15 bases spanning the gap. There are 12 residues in the CDR3. Germline V CDR1 and CDR2: LNHDA, SQIVND (reference sequence). DNA of the CDR3: TGTGCCAGTAGGCCCAGAAGTGGGAGCCAGTACTTC. It encodes CASRPRSGSQYF.

At least ten counts were recorded for this clonotype. V and J are TRBV9 and TRBJ2-7; D may match TRBD1 or TRBD2 (5 bases each). V lost 0 bases, J lost 6 bases, and 10 bases lay in between. The CDR3 is 13 amino acids. CDR1 and CDR2 from the germline V gene are SGDLS and YYNGEE. The CDR3 nucleotides are TGTGCCAGCAGCGTAGATTTGGGGACCGAGCAGTACTTC. The encoded protein is CASSVDLGTEQYF.

This clonotype showed up many times. CDR3: CAWSPGARLPNTEAFF. The CDR3 nucleotides read TGTGCCTGGAGTCCAGGGGCCAGGTTACCGAACACTGAAGCTTTCTTT. The chain links TRBV30 to TRBJ1-1; D might be TRBD1 (6 bases). V was cut by 2 bases and J by 1 base, with 17 bases left in between. The germline V gene encodes CDR1 GTSNPN and CDR2 SVGIG (reference sequence). The length of the CDR3 is 16 residues.

This clonotype was observed many times. The V gene is TRBV20-1, the J gene TRBJ2-3; a weak D match, TRBD1 (6 bases). This CDR3 contains 14 residues. The V end lost 0 bases, the J end lost 8 bases, and 15 bases lay between the germline ends. CDR1 is DFQATT and CDR2 is SNEGSKA in the germline V gene (reference sequence). The DNA for the CDR3 is TGCAGTGCTAGAGATGGAACAGGGCCGAGTACGCAGTATTTT. It encodes CSARDGTGPSTQYF.

There are many counts of this clonotype. The rearrangement joins TRBV27 to TRBJ2-1; possible D gene TRBD2, 5 bases. The CDR3 consists of 16 residues. Trimming cost V 5 bases and J 0 bases, with 14 bases left between them. Per the germline V gene, CDR1 is MNHEY and CDR2 is SMNVEV (reference sequence). The CDR3 bases are TGTGCCAGCAGTCCATTAGCGTTACACTCCTACAATGAGCAGTTCTTC. It is translated as CASSPLALHSYNEQFF.